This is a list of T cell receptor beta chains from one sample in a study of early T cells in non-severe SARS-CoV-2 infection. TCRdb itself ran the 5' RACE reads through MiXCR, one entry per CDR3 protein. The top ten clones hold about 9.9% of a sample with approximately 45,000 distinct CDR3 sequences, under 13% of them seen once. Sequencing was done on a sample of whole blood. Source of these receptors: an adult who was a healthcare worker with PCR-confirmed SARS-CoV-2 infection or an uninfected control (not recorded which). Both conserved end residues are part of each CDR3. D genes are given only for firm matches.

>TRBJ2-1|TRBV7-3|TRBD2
CASSAGGAQIF
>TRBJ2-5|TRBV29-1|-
CSGTFRETQYF
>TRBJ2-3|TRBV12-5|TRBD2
CASGLVQTSGATDTQYF
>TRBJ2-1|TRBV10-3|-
CAIRGLNYNEQFF
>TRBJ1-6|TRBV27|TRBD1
CASSWISQGAGSPLHF
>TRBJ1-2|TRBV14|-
CASSPDAGGYTF
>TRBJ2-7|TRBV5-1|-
CASSLEIGPPYEQYF
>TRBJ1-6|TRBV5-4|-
CASRPGGIATVNSPLHF
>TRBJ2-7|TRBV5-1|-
CASQDGPYEQYF
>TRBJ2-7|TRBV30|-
CAWSVRQSGSSEQYF
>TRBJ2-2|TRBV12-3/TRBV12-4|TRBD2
CASMSGANTGELFF
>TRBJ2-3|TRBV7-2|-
CASSSTGPGIDTQYF
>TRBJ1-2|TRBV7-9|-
CASSPGSYGYTF
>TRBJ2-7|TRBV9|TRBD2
CASSVAAGGSYEQYF
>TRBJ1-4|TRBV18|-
CASSPESRAAEKLFF
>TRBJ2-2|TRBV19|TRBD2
CASSPSGVAGELFF
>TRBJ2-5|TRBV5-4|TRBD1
CASSLAGQGETQYF
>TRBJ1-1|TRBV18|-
CASSPRNVGTNTEAFF
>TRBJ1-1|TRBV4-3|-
CASSQETDTEAFF
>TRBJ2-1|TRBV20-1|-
CSAEIPTGGSNEQFF
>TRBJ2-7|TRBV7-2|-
CASSSGTRQAVGEQYF
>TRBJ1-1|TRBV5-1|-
CASTSTGNRDTEAFF
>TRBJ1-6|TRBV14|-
CASSSRGGNSPLHF
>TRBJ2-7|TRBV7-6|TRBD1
CASSPLPGTGQYEQYF
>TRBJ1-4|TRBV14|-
CASSPREEYEKLFF
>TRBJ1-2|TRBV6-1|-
CASSEWGNYGYTF
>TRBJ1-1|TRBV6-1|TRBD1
CASGWTGGLEAFF
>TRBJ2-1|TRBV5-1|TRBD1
CASSAQLTGGSYNEQFF
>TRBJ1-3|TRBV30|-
CACSPTGSSLISGNTIYF
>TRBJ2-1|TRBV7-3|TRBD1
CASSSGGPVLNEQFF
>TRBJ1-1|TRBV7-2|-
CVSSLGWPVEAFF
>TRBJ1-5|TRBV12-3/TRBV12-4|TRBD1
CASSSGQGIGNQPQHF
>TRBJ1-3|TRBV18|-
CASSPAGPSSGNTIYF
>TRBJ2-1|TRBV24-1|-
CATSFGQAYNEQFF
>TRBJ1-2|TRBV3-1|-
CASGQTGSGYTF
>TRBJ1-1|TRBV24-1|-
CATSTGTRAFF
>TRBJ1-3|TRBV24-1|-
CATSPGPLDYGNTIYF
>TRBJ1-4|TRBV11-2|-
CASSSPGNEKLFF
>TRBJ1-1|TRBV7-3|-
CASSLWPGLNTEAFF
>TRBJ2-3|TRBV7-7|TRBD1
CASSIWDSPTDTQYF
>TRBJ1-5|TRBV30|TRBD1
CAWGQGSNQPQHF
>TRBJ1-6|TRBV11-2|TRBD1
CASSLAQTGGRKNSPLHF
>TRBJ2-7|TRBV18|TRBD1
CASSPGVGTGTYEQYF
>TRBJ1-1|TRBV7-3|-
CASSFGQQNTEAFF